This TCR beta chain was profiled in a study of human T cells and chemical hapten exposure. Each CDR3 protein is one row after TCRdb ran MiXCR on the RACE reads. Of some 180,000 distinct CDR3 sequences listed, around 20% are singletons. Time point reported: patch test 1, 2 weeks after DPC sensitization. Treatment given: therapeutic diphenylcyclopropenone sensitization with weekly scalp DPC. Patches went on only after blood had been drawn each time. CDR3 length: 18 residues. The germline V gene encodes CDR1 SGHDT and CDR2 YYEEEE. V shed 3 bases, J shed 1 base, and the junction held 12 bases outside the gene matches. On this clonotype itself: The antigen is not known.

Overall study findings and caveats: Expanded TCRs created a significantly greater count of big CDR3 similarity clusters than controls did.

This receptor was obtained from a woman in her forties or fifties with alopecia areata. Some clones in this sample may be carry-over from other donors' samples. The source material was whole blood, sampled in connection with sensitization to the hapten diphenylcyclopropenone (DPC). This chain links TRBV5-6 with TRBJ1-5; 8 nucleotides line up with TRBD1. The CDR3 nucleotides are TGTGCCAGCAGCTCCTGGACAGGGAGAAATGGCAGCAATCAGCCCCAGCATTTT. Translation: CASSSWTGRNGSNQPQHF. Using reference TRBV5-6 and TRBJ1-5 for the parts outside the CDR3, the full variable domain is DAGVTQSPTHLIKTRGQQVTLRCSPKSGHDTVSWYQQALGQGPQFIFQYYEEEERQRGNFPDRFSGHQFPNYSSELNVNALLLGDSALYLCASSSWTGRNGSNQPQHFGDGTRLSIL.